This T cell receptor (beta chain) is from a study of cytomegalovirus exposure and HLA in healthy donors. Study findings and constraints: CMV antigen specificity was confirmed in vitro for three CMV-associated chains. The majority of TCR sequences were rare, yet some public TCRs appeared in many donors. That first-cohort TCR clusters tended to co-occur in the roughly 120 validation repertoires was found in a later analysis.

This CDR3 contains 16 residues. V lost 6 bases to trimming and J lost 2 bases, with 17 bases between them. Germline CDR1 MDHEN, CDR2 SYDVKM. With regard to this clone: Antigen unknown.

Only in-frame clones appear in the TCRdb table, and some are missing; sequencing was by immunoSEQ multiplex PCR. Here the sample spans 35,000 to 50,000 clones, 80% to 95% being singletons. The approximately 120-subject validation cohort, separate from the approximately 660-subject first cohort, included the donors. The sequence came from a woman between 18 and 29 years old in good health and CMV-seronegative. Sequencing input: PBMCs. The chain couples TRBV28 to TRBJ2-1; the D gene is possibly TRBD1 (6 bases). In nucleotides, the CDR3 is TGTGCCAGCAGACCCACAGGGCGGGTCACCTACAATGAGCAGTTCTTC. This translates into CASRPTGRVTYNEQFF.